This T cell receptor (beta chain) was found in a study of blood T cells in healthy people across ages. Findings and limits, study-wide: Roughly linear declines in TCR beta diversity per million T cells occurred with age. Long-lived donors had more naive CD4+ cells and higher diversity than aged donors. Unknown donor CMV status possibly confounded expanded clonotype changes.

Next came a second PCR, run for about 7 to 12 cycles, which used a sample-barcoded 5' primer along with a J-beta primer mix. TCRdb passed the 5' RACE reads through MiXCR, listing each CDR3 protein once. This sample has about 830,000 distinct CDR3 sequences, with around 62% found just once. The germline V and J ends were trimmed by 3 bases and 11 bases, with 25 bases remaining between them. Germline V CDR1 and CDR2: SGHDN, FVKESK. The CDR3 has 16 residues. Concerning this clonotype: Antigen specificity is unknown.

The chain links TRBV14 to TRBJ2-5; no clear D gene. The source material was blood. The receptor was derived from a man under 40 in good health. The CDR3 is CASSHRWAGMGGEQYF. CDR3 nucleotide sequence: TGTGCCAGCAGCCATCGATGGGCTGGGATGGGTGGAGAGCAGTACTTC.